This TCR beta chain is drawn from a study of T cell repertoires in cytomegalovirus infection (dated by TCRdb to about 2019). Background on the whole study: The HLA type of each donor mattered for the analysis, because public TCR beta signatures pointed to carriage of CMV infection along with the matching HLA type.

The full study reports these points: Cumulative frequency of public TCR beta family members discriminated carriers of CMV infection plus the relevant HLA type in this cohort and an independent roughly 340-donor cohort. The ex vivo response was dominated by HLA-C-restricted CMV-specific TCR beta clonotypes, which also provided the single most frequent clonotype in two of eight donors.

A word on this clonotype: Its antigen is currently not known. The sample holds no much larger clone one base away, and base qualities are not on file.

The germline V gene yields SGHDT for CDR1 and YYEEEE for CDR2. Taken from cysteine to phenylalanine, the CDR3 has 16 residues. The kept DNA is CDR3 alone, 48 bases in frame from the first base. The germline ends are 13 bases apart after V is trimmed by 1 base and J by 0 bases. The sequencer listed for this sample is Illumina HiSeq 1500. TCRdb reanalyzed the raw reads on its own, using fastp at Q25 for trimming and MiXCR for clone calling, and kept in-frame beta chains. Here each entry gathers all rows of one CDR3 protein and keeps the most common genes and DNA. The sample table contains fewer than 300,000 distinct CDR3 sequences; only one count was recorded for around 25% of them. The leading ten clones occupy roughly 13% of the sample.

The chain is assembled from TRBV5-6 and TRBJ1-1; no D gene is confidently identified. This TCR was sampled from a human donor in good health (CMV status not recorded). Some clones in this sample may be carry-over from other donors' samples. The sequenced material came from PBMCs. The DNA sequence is TGTGCCAGCAGCTTGAGGTCAGGCGCTATGAACACTGAAGCTTTCTTT. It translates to CASSLRSGAMNTEAFF.